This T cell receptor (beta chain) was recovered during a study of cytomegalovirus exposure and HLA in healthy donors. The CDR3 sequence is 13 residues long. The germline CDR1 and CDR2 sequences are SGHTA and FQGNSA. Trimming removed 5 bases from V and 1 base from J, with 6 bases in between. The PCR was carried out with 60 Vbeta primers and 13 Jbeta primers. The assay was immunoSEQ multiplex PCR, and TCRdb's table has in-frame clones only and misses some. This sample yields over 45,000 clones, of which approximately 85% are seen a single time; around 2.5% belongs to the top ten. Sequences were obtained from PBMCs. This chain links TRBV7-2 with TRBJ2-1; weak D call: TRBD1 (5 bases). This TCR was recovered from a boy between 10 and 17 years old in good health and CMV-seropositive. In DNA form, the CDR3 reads TGTGCCAGCAGCCCAGGGTCCTACAATGAGCAGTTCTTC. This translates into CASSPGSYNEQFF.